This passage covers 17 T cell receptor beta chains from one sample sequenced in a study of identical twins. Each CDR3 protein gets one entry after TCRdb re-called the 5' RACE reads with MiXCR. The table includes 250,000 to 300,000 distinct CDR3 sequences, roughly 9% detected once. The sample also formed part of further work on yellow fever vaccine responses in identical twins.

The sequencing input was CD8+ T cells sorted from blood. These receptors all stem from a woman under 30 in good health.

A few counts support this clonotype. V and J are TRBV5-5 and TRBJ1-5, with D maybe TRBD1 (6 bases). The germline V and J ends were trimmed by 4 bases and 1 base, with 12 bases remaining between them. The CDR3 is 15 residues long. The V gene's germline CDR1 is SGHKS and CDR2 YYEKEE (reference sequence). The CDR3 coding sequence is TGTGCCAGCAGCCCGACCGGGACAAGCAATCAGCCCCAGCATTTT. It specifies CASSPTGTSNQPQHF.

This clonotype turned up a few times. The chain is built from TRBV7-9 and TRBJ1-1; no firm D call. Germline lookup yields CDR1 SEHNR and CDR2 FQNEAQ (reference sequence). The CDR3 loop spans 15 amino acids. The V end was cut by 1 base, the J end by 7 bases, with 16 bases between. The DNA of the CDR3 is TGTGCCAGCAGCTTAGAGCTTGGCACCAAACTTGAAGCTTTCTTT. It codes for CASSLELGTKLEAFF.

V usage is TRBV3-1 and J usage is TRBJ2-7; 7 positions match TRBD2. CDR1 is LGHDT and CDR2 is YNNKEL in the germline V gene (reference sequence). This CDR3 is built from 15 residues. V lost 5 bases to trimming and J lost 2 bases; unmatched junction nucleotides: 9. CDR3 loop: CASSTRLADTYEQYF. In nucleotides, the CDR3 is TGTGCCAGCAGCACCAGACTAGCTGATACCTACGAGCAGTACTTC.

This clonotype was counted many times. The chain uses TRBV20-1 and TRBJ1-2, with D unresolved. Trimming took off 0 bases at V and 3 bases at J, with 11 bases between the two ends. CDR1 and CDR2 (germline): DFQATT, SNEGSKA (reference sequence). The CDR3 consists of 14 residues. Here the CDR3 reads CSARDPPGDYGYTF. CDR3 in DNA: TGCAGTGCTAGAGATCCCCCAGGAGACTATGGCTACACCTTC.

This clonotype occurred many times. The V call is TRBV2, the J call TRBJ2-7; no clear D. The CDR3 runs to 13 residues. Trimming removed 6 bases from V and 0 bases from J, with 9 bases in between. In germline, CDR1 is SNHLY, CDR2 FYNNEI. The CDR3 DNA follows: TGTGCCAGCAGACACCAAAACTCCTACGAGCAGTACTTC. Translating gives CASRHQNSYEQYF. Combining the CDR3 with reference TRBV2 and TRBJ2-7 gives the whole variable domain EPEVTQTPSHQVTQMGQEVILRCVPISNHLYFYWYRQILGQKVEFLVSFYNNEISEKSEIFDDQFSVERPDGSNFTLKIRSTKLEDSAMYFCASRHQNSYEQYFGPGTRLTVT.

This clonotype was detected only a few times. The CDR3 loop reads CASSEVGTGGRRHGYTF. The DNA of the CDR3 is TGTGCCAGCAGTGAAGTAGGGACAGGGGGGAGAAGGCATGGCTACACCTTC. J is TRBJ1-2 and V is TRBV6-1; TRBD1 matches at 11 bases. From germline, CDR1 is MNHNS and CDR2 SASEGT. The CDR3 sequence is 17 residues long. The V and J ends lost 1 base and 6 bases, in that order; junction bases with no gene match: 10.

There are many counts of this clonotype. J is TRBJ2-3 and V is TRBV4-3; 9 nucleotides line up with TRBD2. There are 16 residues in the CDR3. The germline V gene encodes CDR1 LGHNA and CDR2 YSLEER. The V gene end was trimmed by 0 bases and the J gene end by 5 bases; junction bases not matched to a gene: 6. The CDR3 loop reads CASSQDRLAGEDTQYF. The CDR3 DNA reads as TGCGCCAGCAGCCAAGATCGGTTAGCGGGAGAAGATACGCAGTATTTT.

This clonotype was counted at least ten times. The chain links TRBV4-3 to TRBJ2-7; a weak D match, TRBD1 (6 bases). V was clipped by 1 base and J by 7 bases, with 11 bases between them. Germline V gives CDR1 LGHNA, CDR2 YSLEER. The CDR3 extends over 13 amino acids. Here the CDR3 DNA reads TGCGCCAGCAGCCAAGCTCAGGGGTTGGAGCAGTACTTC. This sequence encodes CASSQAQGLEQYF.

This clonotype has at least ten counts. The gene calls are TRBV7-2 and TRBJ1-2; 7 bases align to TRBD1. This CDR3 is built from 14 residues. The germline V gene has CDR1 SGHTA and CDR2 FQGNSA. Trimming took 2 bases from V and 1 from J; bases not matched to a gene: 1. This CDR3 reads CASSLWDSNYGYTF. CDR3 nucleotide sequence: TGTGCCAGCAGCTTATGGGACAGTAACTATGGCTACACCTTC.

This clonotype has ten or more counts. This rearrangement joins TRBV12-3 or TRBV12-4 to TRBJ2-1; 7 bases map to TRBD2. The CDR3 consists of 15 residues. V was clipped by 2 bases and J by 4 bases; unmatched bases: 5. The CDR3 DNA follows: TGTGCCAGCAGTTTATTGGGGGAGGGGTACAATGAGCAGTTCTTC. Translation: CASSLLGEGYNEQFF.

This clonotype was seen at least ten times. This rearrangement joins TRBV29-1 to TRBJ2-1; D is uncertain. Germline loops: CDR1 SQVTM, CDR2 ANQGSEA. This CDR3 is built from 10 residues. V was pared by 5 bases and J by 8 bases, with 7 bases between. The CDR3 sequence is CSVLAYEQFF. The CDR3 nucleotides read TGCAGCGTTCTTGCCTATGAGCAGTTCTTC.

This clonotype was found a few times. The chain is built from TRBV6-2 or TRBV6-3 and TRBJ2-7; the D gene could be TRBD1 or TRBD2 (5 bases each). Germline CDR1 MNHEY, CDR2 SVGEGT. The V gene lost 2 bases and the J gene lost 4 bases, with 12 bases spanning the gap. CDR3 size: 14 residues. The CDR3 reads CASSYGTVAYEQYF. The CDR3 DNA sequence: TGTGCCAGCAGTTACGGGACGGTAGCTTACGAGCAGTACTTC.

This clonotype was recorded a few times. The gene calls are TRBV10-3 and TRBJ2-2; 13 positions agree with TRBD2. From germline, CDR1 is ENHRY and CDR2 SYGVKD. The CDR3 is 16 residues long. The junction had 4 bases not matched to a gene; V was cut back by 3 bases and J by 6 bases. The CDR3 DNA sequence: TGTGCCATCAGTGACGGACTAGCGGGAGTTTCCGGGGAGCTGTTTTTT. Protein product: CAISDGLAGVSGELFF.

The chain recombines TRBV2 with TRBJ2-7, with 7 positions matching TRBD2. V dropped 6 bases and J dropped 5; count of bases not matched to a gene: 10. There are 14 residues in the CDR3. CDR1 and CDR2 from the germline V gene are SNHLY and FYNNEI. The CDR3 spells CASRPWGGFHEQYF. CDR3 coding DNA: TGTGCCAGCAGGCCATGGGGGGGGTTCCACGAGCAGTACTTC. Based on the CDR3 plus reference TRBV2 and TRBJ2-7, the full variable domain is EPEVTQTPSHQVTQMGQEVILRCVPISNHLYFYWYRQILGQKVEFLVSFYNNEISEKSEIFDDQFSVERPDGSNFTLKIRSTKLEDSAMYFCASRPWGGFHEQYFGPGTRLTVT.

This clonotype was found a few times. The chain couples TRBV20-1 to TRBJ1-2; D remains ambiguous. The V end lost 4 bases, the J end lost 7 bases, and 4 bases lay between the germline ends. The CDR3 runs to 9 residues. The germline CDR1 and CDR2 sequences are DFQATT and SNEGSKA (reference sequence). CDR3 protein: CSAISGYTF. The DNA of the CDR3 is TGCAGTGCTATTAGTGGCTACACCTTC.

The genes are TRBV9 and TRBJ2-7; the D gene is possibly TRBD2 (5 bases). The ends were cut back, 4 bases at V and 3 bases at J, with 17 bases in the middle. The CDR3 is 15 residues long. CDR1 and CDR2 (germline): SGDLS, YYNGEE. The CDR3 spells CASSPSGDRLYEQYF. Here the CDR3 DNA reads TGTGCCAGCAGCCCCTCCGGGGATCGTCTCTACGAGCAGTACTTC.

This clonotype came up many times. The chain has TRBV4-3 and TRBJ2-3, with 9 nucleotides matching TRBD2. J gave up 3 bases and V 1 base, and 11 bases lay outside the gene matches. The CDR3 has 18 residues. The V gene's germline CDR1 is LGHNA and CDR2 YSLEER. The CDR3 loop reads CASSQVLAGSRRTDTQYF. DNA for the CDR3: TGCGCCAGCAGCCAAGTACTAGCGGGTTCAAGGAGGACAGATACGCAGTATTTT.